Presented here are 9 T cell receptor beta chains from one specimen sequenced in a study of tumor-infiltrating lymphocytes in primary liver carcinoma. For blood RNA, unsorted whole blood served as the source, and germline DNA was extracted too. TCR beta cDNA was reverse-transcribed from about 500 ng of total RNA. The reaction used a constant-region primer and ProtoScript II reverse transcriptase. Slightly modified ARM-PCR, run as three nested multiplex PCR rounds, produced the TCR beta libraries. PCR rounds one and two used TRBV1-TRBV30 forward primers with a C-beta reverse primer for around 10 cycles each. TCRdb redid the calling of the multiplex PCR reads with MiXCR, one entry per CDR3 protein. The table includes some 320,000 distinct CDR3 sequences, 50% to 70% detected once. The sequenced sample was peripheral blood. All receptors derive from a man in his forties with primary liver carcinoma and hepatitis B virus infection.

Points on this clonotype: A clone one base away is much larger, so this may be a read error. The V call is TRBV28, the J call TRBJ2-1; TRBD2 is a possible D gene (5 bases). The CDR3 totals 17 residues. Germline values: CDR1 MDHEN, CDR2 SYDVKM. The CDR3 DNA follows: TGTGCCAGCAATTTAGCCCTTTTCTTTGGAGGATCCAATGAGCAGTTCTTC. Translating gives CASNLALFFGGSNEQFF.

The rearrangement uses TRBV20-1 and TRBJ1-5; D gene uncertain. The CDR3 runs to 12 residues. Germline CDR1 and CDR2: DFQATT and SNEGSKA (reference sequence). V lost 3 bases and J 6 bases, leaving 9 bases between the germline ends. This chain's CDR3 is CSASLPSQPQHF. As DNA, the CDR3 is TGCAGTGCTAGCCTCCCCAGTCAGCCCCAGCATTTT.

This clonotype was picked up one time. The V and J genes are TRBV6-2 or TRBV6-3 and TRBJ1-2, with no clear D. The CDR3 runs to 15 residues. Germline assignment: CDR1 MNHEY and CDR2 SVGEGT. V was cut by 5 bases and J by 6 bases, with 19 bases left in between. CDR3 in amino acids: CASSHSPRVDHGYTF. CDR3 bases: TGTGCCAGCAGTCATTCTCCGCGGGTTGACCATGGCTACACCTTC.

The gene calls are TRBV4-1 and TRBJ2-5; maybe TRBD2 (7 bases). The germline V gene encodes CDR1 MGHRA and CDR2 YSYEKL. V was shortened by 3 bases and J by 5 bases, with 22 bases between the two germline ends. This CDR3 is 17 amino acids long. The DNA for the CDR3 is TGCGCCAGCAGCCACGCCGGTCGGGGGCGGGAGTTGGAGACCCAGTACTTC. Its protein is CASSHAGRGRELETQYF.

The chain combines TRBV11-2 with TRBJ2-7; TRBD2 agrees at 7 bases. The CDR3 has 15 amino acids. V gave up 5 bases and J gave up 0 bases; unmatched junction bases: 7. The germline V gene has CDR1 SGHAT and CDR2 FQNNGV. CDR3 nucleotide sequence: TGTGCCAGCAGCCCTTCCGGCGGGGGCTCCTACGAGCAGTACTTC. Translation gives CASSPSGGGSYEQYF.

Regarding this clonotype: The CDR3 does not end in the conserved phenylalanine or tryptophan, so this is likely a read error. V gene TRBV29-1 combines with J gene TRBJ1-3; no definite D call. V was clipped by 5 bases and J by 8 bases, with 13 bases between them. CDR3 size: 12 residues. CDR1 and CDR2 from the germline V gene are SQVTM and ANQGSEA. The CDR3 protein is CSVRPREHTIYL. In nucleotides, the CDR3 is TGCAGCGTTCGCCCACGGGAACACACCATATATCTT.

The rearrangement joins TRBV16 to TRBJ1-1; 8 bases map to TRBD1. The ends lost 2 bases at V and 4 bases at J; junction bases unmatched: 6. Germline CDR1 is KGHSY and CDR2 is FQNENV. This CDR3 is 15 amino acids long. The CDR3 DNA follows: TGTGCCAGCAGCCAAACTGTGACAGGGGCCACTGAAGCTTTCTTT. It encodes CASSQTVTGATEAFF. Supplemented by reference TRBV16 and TRBJ1-1, the full variable domain reads GEEVAQTPKHLVRGEGQKAKLYCAPIKGHSYVFWYQQVLKNEFKFLISFQNENVFDETGMPKERFSAKCLPNSPCSLEIQATKLEDSAVYFCASSQTVTGATEAFFGQGTRLTVV.

With respect to this clonotype: A single base separates this from a much larger clone, so it may be a read error. The chain recombines TRBV6-6 with TRBJ1-4; a possible D gene is TRBD1 (5 bases). CDR1 and CDR2 from the germline V gene are MNHNY and SVGAGI (reference sequence). This CDR3 region has 15 residues. Trimming took 8 bases from V and 7 from J, leaving 20 bases between them. DNA of the CDR3: TGTGCCAGCGGTTCACCCCAGGGAGGTGGTGAAAAACTGTTTTTT. Translating gives CASGSPQGGGEKLFF.

A few counts support this clonotype. At one end, the junction sequence differs from germline, possibly due to a read error. The V and J genes are TRBV5-6 and TRBJ2-1; 11 bases are shared with TRBD2. Germline CDR1 reads SGHDT; CDR2 reads YYEEEE. CDR3 size: 18 residues. DNA for the CDR3: TGTGCCAGCTCTCGAGGACTAGCGGGTCCAAGCTCCTACAGTGAGCAGTTCTTC. It translates to CASSRGLAGPSSYSEQFF.